This T cell receptor beta chain was profiled in a study of CD8+ T cells in alopecia areata. For the study at large: Administration of oral tofacitinib to treated patients was at 5 to 10 mg twice daily. General study results and limits: Higher clonality and more expanded CD8+ clones appeared in lesional than normal scalp. Scalp clonality, together with expanded CD8+ clones among the top 100, fell significantly with tofacitinib.

The CDR3 runs 12 residues. V gave up 5 bases and J gave up 0 bases, with 4 bases separating them. Germline CDR1 reads MNHEY; CDR2 reads SVGAGI. This clone was counted a single time. Its antigen remains unidentified. Treatment described: oral pan-JAK inhibitor, 5-10 mg twice daily. Patients with alopecia areata provided lesional scalp punch biopsies as well as peripheral blood. Following RNA extraction, reverse transcription yielded cDNA that acted as the sequencing template. Clones were read by immunoSEQ multiplex PCR, and TCRdb kept only the in-frame ones, dropping some. This sample has around 110,000 clones, with roughly three fifths found just once.

Sample: CD8+ T cells sorted from blood, taken at week 24, from a patient treated with tofacitinib. The clonotype was recovered from a human donor with alopecia areata. V gene TRBV6-5 combines with J gene TRBJ2-5, with D uncertain. The CDR3, as DNA: TGTGCCAGCAGTGGGTACCAAGAGACCCAGTACTTC. Its translation: CASSGYQETQYF.